This T cell receptor (beta chain) derives from a study of blood T cell repertoires in COVID-19. Profiled with immunoSEQ multiplex PCR; TCRdb holds only in-frame clones, not every one. The sample includes about 230,000 clones, 83% of them seen just once. Germline V gene sequence: CDR1 WSHSY, CDR2 SAAADI. The trim removed 5 bases at V and 5 bases at J, leaving 6 bases unmatched. This CDR3 spans 14 amino acids. This receptor was obtained from a woman aged 45-65 years with acute or convalescent COVID-19. The sequenced sample consisted of peripheral blood. The chain has TRBV10-2 and TRBJ1-5; 7 nucleotides agree with TRBD1. The CDR3 here is CASSPGQSYQPQHF. The CDR3, as DNA: TGCGCCAGCAGTCCGGGACAGAGTTATCAGCCCCAGCATTTT.